Listed below are T cell receptor beta chains from one sample, sequenced in a study of shared clonotypes between healthy human individuals. Assay: immunoSEQ multiplex PCR; the TCRdb copy retains only in-frame clones and omits some. The sample yields just over 2,000,000 clones, about 95% seen once. The material sequenced was naive CD8+ T cells sorted from blood. The source of these receptors is a young man in good health. CDR3s include the opening cysteine and the closing phenylalanine or tryptophan. A D gene is named only where the DNA matches it firmly. Part of the rows lack a size; the others show once, few, many or a class for expanded clones.

NA,NA,TRBV27,TRBJ2-1,TGTGCCAGCAGTTTATTATCGGGTGAGCAGTTCTTC,CASSLLSGEQFF
NA,once,TRBV30,TRBJ1-1,TGTGCCTGGAATTCCGACAGCTGGAACACTGAAGCTTTCTTT,CAWNSDSWNTEAFF
TRBD2,NA,TRBV27,TRBJ2-1,TGTGCCAGCAGTTTATCGGCGGGGGTCAATGAGCAGTTCTTC,CASSLSAGVNEQFF
TRBD1,NA,TRBV7-9,TRBJ1-3,TGTGCCAGCAGCTTAGGGCTAGGGGGCCTGAGCTCTGGAAACACCATATATTTT,CASSLGLGGLSSGNTIYF
NA,NA,TRBV7-9,TRBJ2-5,TGTGCCAGCAGCCAGACTAGTGGTTCAGAGACCCAGTACTTC,CASSQTSGSETQYF
NA,NA,TRBV5-4,TRBJ1-1,TGTGCCAGCAGCTTGGGGGCGGGGGCTGAAGCTTTCTTT,CASSLGAGAEAFF
TRBD2,NA,TRBV29-1,TRBJ2-7,TGCAGCGTTGTCGGGAGGTCCTCCTACGAGCAGTACTTC,CSVVGRSSYEQYF
TRBD1,NA,TRBV9,TRBJ1-5,TGTGCCAGCAGCGACCATCCCGGGACAGGGGAGAACCCTGGCAATCAGCCCCAGCATTTT,CASSDHPGTGENPGNQPQHF
NA,NA,TRBV5-6,TRBJ2-3,TGTGCCAGCAGCACTGGACGGTCTAGCACAGATACGCAGTATTTT,CASSTGRSSTDTQYF
TRBD2,NA,TRBV7-9,TRBJ2-3,TGTGCCAGCAGCCGGAAAGGGACTAGCGAGACGTGGGATACGCAGTATTTT,CASSRKGTSETWDTQYF
NA,NA,TRBV27,TRBJ1-4,TGTGCCAGTAAAGACGGAAATAATGAAAAACTGTTTTTT,CASKDGNNEKLFF